What follows is one T cell receptor beta chain and its context. V was shortened by 6 bases and J by 4 bases, with 13 bases between the two germline ends. The CDR3 consists of 13 residues. One Seattle source followed patients from active infection through their disease course. This table comes from immunoSEQ multiplex PCR, and its TCRdb copy is limited to in-frame clones, with some not included. This table has some 220,000 clones, roughly 85% appearing once. These data originate in a study of blood T cell repertoires in COVID-19. Study in general: Sample material is recorded as cDNA or gDNA derived from T cells, B-cell-depleted T cells, or PBMCs.

Sequenced: peripheral blood. The gene calls are TRBV12-3 or TRBV12-4 and TRBJ2-7; D is ambiguous. The source is a woman in her 70s with COVID-19, enrolled during active disease. The CDR3 protein is CASSLRNNYEQYF. The CDR3, as DNA: TGTGCCAGCAGCCTCCGTAACAATTACGAGCAGTACTTC.